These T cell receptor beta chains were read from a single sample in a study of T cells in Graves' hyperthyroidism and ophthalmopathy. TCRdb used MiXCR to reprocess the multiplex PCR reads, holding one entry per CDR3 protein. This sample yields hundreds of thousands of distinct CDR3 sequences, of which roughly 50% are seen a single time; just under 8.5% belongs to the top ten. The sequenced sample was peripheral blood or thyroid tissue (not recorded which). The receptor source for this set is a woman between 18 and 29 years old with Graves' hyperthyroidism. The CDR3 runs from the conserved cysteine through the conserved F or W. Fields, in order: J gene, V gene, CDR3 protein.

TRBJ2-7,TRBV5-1,CASSWGTGGYYEQYF
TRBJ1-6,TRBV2,CASSEWGGTRNDDSPLHF
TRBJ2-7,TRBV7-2,CASSLGLALYF
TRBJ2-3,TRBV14,CASSRRRSTDTQYF
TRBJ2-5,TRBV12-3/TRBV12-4,CASRVAGDQETQYF
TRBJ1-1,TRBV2,CATSRTNTEAFF
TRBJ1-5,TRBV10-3,CAIRGTGRDQPQHF
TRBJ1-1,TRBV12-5,CASVLAAGTEAFF
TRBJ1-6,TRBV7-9,CASSLVGGGSPLHF
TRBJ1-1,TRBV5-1,CASSLVSQNTEAFF
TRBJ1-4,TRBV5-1,CASSLGVKEKLFF